Below are 11 T cell receptor beta chains sequenced from a single sample in a study of early T cells in non-severe SARS-CoV-2 infection. TCRdb used MiXCR to reprocess the 5' RACE reads, holding one entry per CDR3 protein. The sample lists more than 95,000 distinct CDR3 sequences, around 14% occurring once. Sequences were obtained from whole blood. The receptor source for this set is an adult who was a healthcare worker with PCR-confirmed SARS-CoV-2 infection or an uninfected control (not recorded which).

This clonotype has more than one count but fewer than ten. The V call is TRBV19, the J call TRBJ2-7; 10 positions match TRBD1. V lost 5 bases to trimming and J lost 2 bases; unmatched junction nucleotides: 3. Germline CDR1 reads LNHDA; CDR2 reads SQIVND (reference sequence). This CDR3 is 14 amino acids long. The CDR3 DNA is TGTGCCAGTAGTGCGGGGACAGGGGCCTACGAGCAGTACTTC. This translates into CASSAGTGAYEQYF.

This rearrangement joins TRBV7-2 to TRBJ1-1, with D uncertain. Trimming removed 5 bases from V and 5 bases from J, with 9 bases in between. The CDR3 consists of 12 residues. Germline CDR1 reads SGHTA; CDR2 reads FQGNSA. The CDR3 DNA reads as TGTGCCAGCAGCCCACCCTCTACTGAAGCTTTCTTT. It translates to CASSPPSTEAFF.

This clonotype was detected once. The J gene is TRBJ2-3, the V gene TRBV10-3; D gene unclear. The last part of the DNA fits TRBJ1-5 better; the J call may be wrong. The germline CDR1 and CDR2 sequences are ENHRY and SYGVKD. This CDR3 has 14 residues. CDR3 in amino acids: CAISVEPAEDTQHF. DNA of the CDR3: TGTGCCATCAGTGTTGAACCGGCCGAAGATACGCAGCATTTT.

This clonotype was counted only a few times. V usage is TRBV10-3 and J usage is TRBJ2-1, with D possibly matching TRBD1 (6 bases). This CDR3 comprises 13 residues. Trimming cost V 11 bases and J 7 bases, with 18 bases left between them. Germline CDR1 ENHRY, CDR2 SYGVKD. The CDR3 loop reads CAAAAGDPNEQFF. CDR3 in DNA: TGTGCCGCCGCGGCAGGGGATCCGAATGAGCAGTTCTTC.

This clonotype was recorded many times. The chain carries TRBV9 and TRBJ2-3, with D tentatively TRBD1 (5 bases). Trimming cost V 0 bases and J 0 bases, with 11 bases left between them. Per the germline V gene, CDR1 is SGDLS and CDR2 is YYNGEE. The CDR3 runs 16 residues. CDR3 amino acids: CASSVETALSTDTQYF. The CDR3 DNA sequence: TGTGCCAGCAGCGTAGAGACAGCCCTTAGCACAGATACGCAGTATTTT.

This chain joins TRBV6-2 or TRBV6-3 and TRBJ1-5; D call uncertain. Germline V lookup: CDR1 MNHEY, CDR2 SVGEGT. The CDR3 has 13 residues. V gave up 2 bases and J gave up 5 bases, with 7 bases separating them. The CDR3 sequence: CASSYRVDQPQHF. The CDR3 bases are TGTGCCAGCAGTTACCGGGTGGATCAGCCCCAGCATTTT.

This clonotype was found a few times. The chain joins TRBV10-3 to TRBJ1-6; D gene unclear. Germline-derived CDR1 and CDR2 are ENHRY and SYGVKD. V gave up 7 bases and J gave up 6 bases, with 13 bases separating them. CDR3 length: 14 residues. CDR3 sequence reads: CAIKRVEGNSPLHF. The CDR3 coding sequence is TGTGCCATCAAGAGGGTGGAGGGTAATTCACCCCTCCACTTT.

The chain is built from TRBV2 and TRBJ2-1; D is undetermined. Germline V gene data show CDR1 as SNHLY and CDR2 as FYNNEI. There are 13 residues in the CDR3. Trimming took off 7 bases at V and 5 bases at J, with 12 bases between the two ends. The chain's CDR3 is CASTNDQNNEQFF. The CDR3 nucleotides are TGTGCCAGCACCAACGACCAAAACAATGAGCAGTTCTTC.

This clonotype has more than one count but fewer than ten. This chain connects TRBV6-1 to TRBJ1-2; 9 nucleotides align to TRBD1. This CDR3 region has 16 residues. Per germline, CDR1 MNHNS and CDR2 SASEGT. V shed 4 bases and J 4 bases; nucleotides not matched to a gene: 10. CDR3 sequence (DNA): TGTGCCAGCAGTGCCCCGGGACAGGGATTTTTCTATGGCTACACCTTC. It codes for CASSAPGQGFFYGYTF.

This clonotype has just a few counts. The rearrangement links TRBV7-8 to TRBJ2-7; 7 nucleotides match TRBD2. Unmatched junction bases numbered 1, after V lost 5 bases and J lost 6 bases. There are 11 residues in the CDR3. Germline V gene lookup returns CDR1 SGHVS and CDR2 FQNEAQ. The CDR3 nucleotides are TGTGCCAGCAGCCGGGGGGTCGAGCAGTACTTC. Its translation is CASSRGVEQYF.

This clonotype has a handful of counts. This chain connects TRBV7-2 to TRBJ2-2; D gene unclear. The V end was cut by 3 bases, the J end by 6 bases, with 8 bases between. The germline gives CDR1 SGHTA, CDR2 FQGNSA. This CDR3 comprises 13 residues. CDR3 in amino acids: CASSFRSPGELFF. The CDR3 DNA sequence: TGTGCCAGCAGCTTTCGGAGCCCCGGGGAGCTGTTTTTT. Complete variable domain (other parts from reference TRBV7-2 and TRBJ2-2): GAGVSQSPSNKVTEKGKDVELRCDPISGHTALYWYRQSLGQGLEFLIYFQGNSAPDKSGLPSDRFSAERTGGSVSTLTIQRTQQEDSAVYLCASSFRSPGELFFGEGSRLTVL.